The next 27 T cell receptor beta chains were all read from a single sample in a study of control samples from healthy donors and cancer patients. Sequencing used immunoSEQ multiplex PCR; TCRdb keeps in-frame clones, though not all of them. The data contain about 89,000 clones, about 85% of them seen just once; the ten biggest clones take up approximately 2.1%. The sequencing input was blood. These TCRs come from a woman in her 40s in good health.

This clone appeared a few times. The sample carries other DNA sequences with the same CDR3. V gene TRBV7-3 combines with J gene TRBJ1-1; D gene uncertain. Trimming removed 0 bases from V and 1 base from J, with 3 bases in between. The CDR3 runs 13 residues. CDR1 and CDR2 (germline): SGHTA, FQGTGA. Here the CDR3 reads CASSLTPNTEAFF. As DNA, the CDR3 is TGTGCCAGCAGCTTAACACCGAACACTGAAGCTTTCTTT. Combining the CDR3 with reference TRBV7-3 and TRBJ1-1 gives the whole variable domain GAGVSQTPSNKVTEKGKYVELRCDPISGHTALYWYRQSLGQGPEFLIYFQGTGAADDSGLPNDRFFAVRPEGSVSTLKIQRTERGDSAVYLCASSLTPNTEAFFGQGTRLTVV.

This clone appeared a single time. The chain has TRBV6-5 and TRBJ1-1, with D possibly TRBD1 on 5 matching bases. The germline V and J ends were trimmed by 8 bases and 4 bases, with 17 bases remaining between them. Germline V gene sequence: CDR1 MNHEY, CDR2 SVGAGI. The CDR3 runs 14 residues. CDR3 in amino acids: CASVGRVGGTEAFF. Written as DNA, the CDR3 is TGTGCCAGCGTAGGTAGGGTTGGGGGCACTGAAGCTTTCTTT.

The CDR3: CASSPPRAGKRLTEAFF. The CDR3 DNA is TGTGCCAGCAGCCCCCCGCGGGCAGGGAAAAGGTTAACTGAAGCTTTCTTT. The V gene is TRBV9, the J gene TRBJ1-1; D possibly corresponds to TRBD1 (5 bases). CDR1 SGDLS and CDR2 YYNGEE come from the germline V gene. The CDR3 contains 17 residues. Trimming removed 4 bases at V and 5 bases at J, with 24 bases between.

The chain couples TRBV9 to TRBJ1-1, with a possible D match to TRBD1 (5 bases). The V gene lost 0 bases and the J gene lost 4 bases, with 7 bases spanning the gap. The length of the CDR3 is 13 residues. Germline values: CDR1 SGDLS, CDR2 YYNGEE. The CDR3 protein is CASSVGGPTEAFF. The CDR3 DNA reads as TGTGCCAGCAGCGTAGGGGGACCCACTGAAGCTTTCTTT.

This chain uses TRBV4-1 with TRBJ1-1; D uncertain. V was shortened by 0 bases and J by 5 bases, with 4 bases between the two germline ends. The CDR3 extends over 12 amino acids. Germline values: CDR1 MGHRA, CDR2 YSYEKL. CDR3 region: CASSQDRTEAFF. DNA of the CDR3: TGCGCCAGCAGCCAAGATAGGACTGAAGCTTTCTTT.

The genes are TRBV19 and TRBJ2-4; D call uncertain. This CDR3 contains 14 residues. V was pared by 6 bases and J by 0 bases, with 9 bases between. Germline CDR1 LNHDA, CDR2 SQIVND (reference sequence). In DNA form, the CDR3 reads TGTGCCAGTAGCCACGACGGAGCCAAAAACATTCAGTACTTC. Translating it yields CASSHDGAKNIQYF. Together with reference TRBV19 and TRBJ2-4, the CDR3 gives the full variable domain: DGGITQSPKYLFRKEGQNVTLSCEQNLNHDAMYWYRQDPGQGLRLIYYSQIVNDFQKGDIAEGYSVSREKKESFPLTVTSAQKNPTAFYLCASSHDGAKNIQYFGAGTRLSVL.

J is TRBJ2-7 and V is TRBV3-1 (or the pseudogene TRBV3-2); TRBD1 aligns across 7 bases. The V segment lost 4 bases and the J segment 2 bases; nucleotides outside the gene matches: 11. This CDR3 has 16 residues. Germline assignment: CDR1 LGHDT and CDR2 YNNKEL (reference sequence). The CDR3 region has the DNA TGTGCCAGCAGCCGTCACAGGGGAATTCTAACCTACGAGCAGTACTTC. Translation: CASSRHRGILTYEQYF.

The chain employs TRBV9 and TRBJ2-5, with 9 bases that match TRBD2. The CDR3 covers 17 residues. V lost 0 bases and J lost 7; bases outside the gene matches: 13. Germline CDR1 and CDR2: SGDLS and YYNGEE. The CDR3 region has the DNA TGTGCCAGCAGCGTAGCGGCTAGCGGGAAGGGGGGGTCGACCCAGTACTTC. It encodes CASSVAASGKGGSTQYF. Full variable domain (outside the CDR3, taken from reference TRBV9 and TRBJ2-5): DSGVTQTPKHLITATGQRVTLRCSPRSGDLSVYWYQQSLDQGLQFLIQYYNGEERAKGNILERFSAQQFPDLHSELNLSSLELGDSALYFCASSVAASGKGGSTQYFGPGTRLLVL.

The chain combines TRBV25-1 with TRBJ2-1; perhaps D is TRBD1 or TRBD2 (5 bases each). The CDR3 consists of 13 residues. Trimming pared 7 bases from V and 10 bases from J, leaving 17 bases between. Germline V gives CDR1 MGHDK, CDR2 SYGVNS. The DNA of the CDR3 is TGTGCCAGCACGGGACCTGGGGTCTGGGAGCAGTTCTTC. Amino acids: CASTGPGVWEQFF. Drawing the rest from reference TRBV25-1 and TRBJ2-1, the complete variable domain is EADIYQTPRYLVIGTGKKITLECSQTMGHDKMYWYQQDPGMELHLIHYSYGVNSTEKGDLSSESTVSRIRTEHFPLTLESARPSHTSQYLCASTGPGVWEQFFGPGTRLTVL.

This chain joins TRBV5-1 and TRBJ2-1, with unresolved D. The CDR3 consists of 12 residues. Trimming took 5 bases from V and 4 from J, leaving 7 bases between them. From germline, CDR1 is SGHRS and CDR2 YFSETQ. CDR3 loop: CASRSQYNEQFF. CDR3 sequence (DNA): TGCGCCAGCAGATCACAATACAATGAGCAGTTCTTC.

This clone was observed a handful of times. The V and J genes are TRBV18 and TRBJ1-1; a weak D match, TRBD1 (6 bases). V shed 6 bases and J shed 2 bases, with 13 bases lying between them. The length of the CDR3 is 14 residues. CDR1 KGHSH and CDR2 LQKENI come from the germline V gene. Here the CDR3 DNA reads TGTGCCAGCTCCGGAGGACAGATTAACACTGAAGCTTTCTTT. The encoded protein is CASSGGQINTEAFF.

This chain uses TRBV10-1 with TRBJ1-4, with unresolved D. V lost 2 bases and J 14 bases, leaving 6 bases between the germline ends. The V gene's germline CDR1 is WNHNN and CDR2 SYGVQD (reference sequence). This CDR3 is 10 amino acids long. Written as DNA, the CDR3 is TGCGCCAGCAGTGAGGGGAATCTGTTTTTT. This gives the protein CASSEGNLFF.

The V and J genes are TRBV30 and TRBJ2-1, with 11 bases fitting TRBD2. The V and J ends lost 1 base and 6 bases, in that order; junction bases with no gene match: 14. Germline-derived CDR1 and CDR2 are GTSNPN and SVGIG (reference sequence). CDR3 length: 18 amino acids. In nucleotides, the CDR3 is TGTGCCTGGAGTGCAAACCGCCCGGGACTAGCGGTTATCAATGAGCAGTTCTTC. Translating it yields CAWSANRPGLAVINEQFF.

Concerning this clone itself: This CDR3 is also generated by other DNA sequences in the sample. The chain carries TRBV20-1 and TRBJ2-7; no definite D call. There are 11 residues in the CDR3. V was cut by 0 bases and J by 4 bases, with 4 bases left in between. Germline CDR1 and CDR2: DFQATT and SNEGSKA (reference sequence). The CDR3 nucleotides read TGCAGTGCTAGAGATGAATACGAGCAGTACTTC. Amino acids: CSARDEYEQYF.

This sequence joins TRBV7-9 and TRBJ1-3; D is uncertain. The CDR3 totals 16 residues. V lost 2 bases and J lost 2, with 13 bases in between. Germline CDR1 and CDR2: SEHNR and FQNEAQ (reference sequence). CDR3 sequence: CASSLSDGLAGNTIYF. CDR3 sequence (DNA): TGTGCCAGCAGCTTAAGCGACGGACTAGCTGGAAACACCATATATTTT.

CDR3 sequence: CASSQELSNYGYTF. Written as DNA, the CDR3 is TGCGCCAGCAGCCAAGAGCTCTCGAACTATGGCTACACCTTC. This chain links TRBV4-1 with TRBJ1-2; no reliable D call. This CDR3 has 14 residues. Germline CDR1 and CDR2: MGHRA and YSYEKL. V dropped 0 bases and J dropped 2 bases, with 7 bases sitting between them.

This chain links TRBV7-3 with TRBJ2-1; weak D call: TRBD2 (5 bases). Germline-derived CDR1 and CDR2 are SGHTA and FQGTGA. The CDR3 has 13 residues. V was trimmed by 4 bases and J by 3 bases, leaving 7 bases between them. The CDR3 DNA sequence: TGTGCCAGCAGCTCGGAGGTCTACAATGAGCAGTTCTTC. Translated, it gives CASSSEVYNEQFF.

The V call is TRBV6-5, the J call TRBJ2-3; 7 bases fit TRBD1. This CDR3 region has 14 residues. Germline CDR1 is MNHEY and CDR2 is SVGAGI. Losses at the gene ends were 6 bases for V and 2 bases for J; bases not matched to a gene: 5. The CDR3 nucleotides read TGTGCCAGCAGCCCGGGACAGTTCACAGATACGCAGTATTTT. It translates to CASSPGQFTDTQYF.

The chain recombines TRBV5-5 with TRBJ2-2; no clear D gene. Germline V gene data show CDR1 as SGHKS and CDR2 as YYEKEE (reference sequence). The CDR3 loop spans 13 amino acids. V was clipped by 3 bases and J by 6 bases, with 9 bases between them. CDR3 protein: CASSYMVSGELFF. The CDR3 nucleotides read TGTGCCAGCAGCTATATGGTTTCCGGGGAGCTGTTTTTT.

The J gene is TRBJ2-3, the V gene TRBV12-5, with 8 bases that match TRBD1. The CDR3 sequence is 16 residues long. The germline gives CDR1 LGHNT, CDR2 FRNRAP. V shed 1 base, J shed 0 bases, and the junction held 3 bases outside the gene matches. DNA for the CDR3: TGTGCTAGTGGTTTGGGCGGGACAGGTAGCACAGATACGCAGTATTTT. It codes for CASGLGGTGSTDTQYF. The variable domain in full, completed from reference TRBV12-5 and TRBJ2-3, reads DARVTQTPRHKVTEMGQEVTMRCQPILGHNTVFWYRQTMMQGLELLAYFRNRAPLDDSGMPKDRFSAEMPDATLATLKIQPSEPRDSAVYFCASGLGGTGSTDTQYFGPGTRLTVL.

The chain recombines TRBV5-1 with TRBJ2-3; TRBD1 matches at 9 bases. The junction had 4 bases not matched to a gene; V was cut back by 0 bases and J by 2 bases. Germline lookup yields CDR1 SGHRS and CDR2 YFSETQ. The CDR3 is made up of 16 amino acids. DNA for the CDR3: TGCGCCAGCAGCTTGGCCGGGACAGGGTCCACAGATACGCAGTATTTT. Translating gives CASSLAGTGSTDTQYF.

This rearrangement joins TRBV3-1 (or the pseudogene TRBV3-2) to TRBJ1-2; 11 nucleotides match TRBD1. CDR1 LGHDT and CDR2 YNNKEL come from the germline V gene (reference sequence). The CDR3 has 16 residues. With 3 bases clipped from V and 4 bases from J, the junction kept 7 bases outside the gene matches. CDR3 residues: CASSHAGTGGGYGYTF. In nucleotides, the CDR3 is TGTGCCAGCAGCCATGCCGGGACAGGGGGTGGCTATGGCTACACCTTC.

The chain has TRBV30 and TRBJ2-1, with 10 bases that match TRBD1. The CDR3 has 15 residues. Trimming removed 5 bases from V and 5 bases from J; junction bases left unmatched: 9. Germline CDR1 is GTSNPN and CDR2 is SVGIG (reference sequence). CDR3 nucleotide sequence: TGTGCCTGGTGGCCGACAGGGGGCTCGAACAATGAGCAGTTCTTC. It specifies CAWWPTGGSNNEQFF.

The CDR3 DNA reads TGTGCCAGCAGCCCTTCGGTACACGAGCAGTACTTC. Amino acids: CASSPSVHEQYF. The chain uses TRBV6-6 and TRBJ2-7; no firm D call. Trimming left V 6 bases short and J 5 bases short, with 11 bases between. This CDR3 has 12 residues. CDR1 is MNHNY and CDR2 is SVGAGI in the germline V gene (reference sequence).

This chain uses TRBV12-3 or TRBV12-4 with TRBJ1-2; 7 positions match TRBD1. This CDR3 is 13 amino acids long. J lost 3 bases, V lost 3 bases, and 1 base had no gene match. CDR3 bases: TGTGCCAGCAGTTTCGGACAGGACTATGGCTACACCTTC. Its protein is CASSFGQDYGYTF.

J is TRBJ1-2 and V is TRBV11-3, with a possible D match to TRBD1 (6 bases). From germline, CDR1 is SGHNT and CDR2 YENEEA. Trimming removed 1 base from V and 0 bases from J, with 6 bases in between. This CDR3 has 14 residues. CDR3 loop: CASSLGDTNYGYTF. As DNA, the CDR3 is TGTGCCAGCAGCTTAGGGGACACTAACTATGGCTACACCTTC.

The rearrangement links TRBV2 to TRBJ2-1; 12 bases agree with TRBD1. The germline gives CDR1 SNHLY, CDR2 FYNNEI. V trimming: 6 bases; J trimming: 5 bases; junction bases outside the gene matches: 5. CDR3 length: 15 amino acids. The CDR3 loop is CASRGDRGLNNEQFF. The CDR3 nucleotides read TGTGCCAGCAGAGGGGACAGGGGGCTGAACAATGAGCAGTTCTTC.